This T cell receptor beta chain was retrieved from a study of graft-versus-host responses after intestinal transplantation. Overall study context: The recipients all started with anti-thymocyte globulin induction and then took tacrolimus and steroids for 2 to 4 years. Study outcomes and limitations: Circulating GvH clone levels at their peak were associated with HvG declines (early post-transplant). Allograft graft-versus-host to host-versus-graft clonal ratios ran high in patients with graft-donor T cell macrochimerism. Researchers found GvH clones in recipient marrow, and some showed up first in ileum or blood.

The repertoire was sequenced with immunoSEQ multiplex PCR; TCRdb's copy has only in-frame clones and lacks some. The data contain about 130,000 clones, just over 90% of them singletons. V dropped 0 bases and J dropped 6 bases, with 6 bases sitting between them. The CDR3 spans 13 residues. In germline, CDR1 is MNHEY, CDR2 SVGAGI. Worth noting for this clone: The target antigen is unknown.

V and J are TRBV6-5 and TRBJ1-5, with no clear D. The sequence came from a human donor who received an intestinal transplant. The material sequenced was unstimulated CD4+ T cells sorted from spleen or lymph node cells, taken before intestinal transplant. This chain's CDR3 is CASSYSKLQPQHF. The CDR3 coding sequence is TGTGCCAGCAGTTACTCGAAGCTTCAGCCCCAGCATTTT.